These 22 T cell receptor beta chains were sequenced from one sample in a study of blood T cell repertoires in COVID-19. The table came from immunoSEQ multiplex PCR; TCRdb's copy has only in-frame clones and leaves some out. The sample gives some 350,000 clones, approximately 88% of which show up once; 2.5% to 3.5% is in the top ten. The specimen sequenced was peripheral blood. These receptors came from a woman aged 30 to 39 with COVID-19, enrolled during active disease.

There are a few counts of this clone. The chain carries TRBV4-2 and TRBJ2-7; 7 nucleotides agree with TRBD1. The CDR3 spans 17 residues. Per germline, CDR1 LGHNA and CDR2 YNFKEQ. V dropped 3 bases and J dropped 0; count of bases not matched to a gene: 11. The CDR3, as DNA: TGTGCCAGCAGCCAGGATTGGGGACAGCCGAGCTCCTACGAGCAGTACTTC. Translation gives CASSQDWGQPSSYEQYF.

The chain joins TRBV6-5 to TRBJ2-5; TRBD1 matches 7 bases. Germline values: CDR1 MNHEY, CDR2 SVGAGI. Trimming at V came to 4 bases and at J to 9 bases, leaving 8 bases not matched to a gene. This CDR3 comprises 13 residues. The CDR3 nucleotides read TGTGCCAGCAGTTCAGGGGGTCGTGGTTCCCAGTACTTC. The encoded protein is CASSSGGRGSQYF.

This chain joins TRBV25-1 and TRBJ2-1; D gene uncertain. The CDR3 is 15 residues long. CDR1 and CDR2 (germline): MGHDK, SYGVNS. Trimming cost V 1 base and J 3 bases, with 10 bases left between them. In DNA form, the CDR3 reads TGTGCCAGCAGTGAATCGGCAGGCGTCTACAATGAGCAGTTCTTC. It is translated as CASSESAGVYNEQFF.

For the CDR3, the DNA is TGTGCCAGACTACACTGGGGGACAGGGTTAGGCAGTCAGCCCCAGCATTTT. Translation gives CARLHWGTGLGSQPQHF. The gene calls are TRBV12-1 and TRBJ1-5; the table gives TRBD1 as D, unverified against the DNA. TRBV12-1 is marked as a pseudogene. This CDR3 has 17 residues.

The chain recombines TRBV5-6 with TRBJ2-3, with D perhaps TRBD1 (6 bases). The germline gives CDR1 SGHDT, CDR2 YYEEEE. The V and J ends lost 3 bases and 3 bases respectively, with 8 bases between them. The CDR3 totals 13 residues. Here the CDR3 DNA reads TGTGCCAGCAGCTCCGGGACAACAGATACGCAGTATTTT. Protein: CASSSGTTDTQYF.

The chain uses TRBV25-1 and TRBJ2-1; maybe TRBD1 (7 bases). Between the trimmed V and J ends, which lost 4 bases and 5 bases, there was a span of 15 bases. Germline V gene sequence: CDR1 MGHDK, CDR2 SYGVNS. The CDR3 is 15 amino acids. CDR3 in amino acids: CASSVQGRGDNEQFF. As DNA, the CDR3 is TGTGCCAGCAGTGTGCAGGGCAGGGGGGACAATGAGCAGTTCTTC.

The chain links TRBV4-2 to TRBJ2-1; possible D gene TRBD1, 6 bases. V gave up 3 bases and J gave up 0 bases, with 15 bases separating them. The CDR3 length is 17 residues. CDR1 is LGHNA, CDR2 YNFKEQ, per germline. CDR3 protein: CASSHPGHSSSYNEQFF. As DNA, the CDR3 is TGTGCCAGCAGCCATCCGGGACACTCGAGCTCCTACAATGAGCAGTTCTTC.

The chain recombines TRBV30 with TRBJ1-2; 8 nucleotides align to TRBD1. The germline gives CDR1 GTSNPN, CDR2 SVGIG (reference sequence). The length of the CDR3 is 13 residues. With V trimmed by 3 bases and J by 5 bases, 5 bases remained unmatched. For the CDR3, the DNA is TGTGCCTGGAGCGCACAGGGGGGATATGGCTACACCTTC. Translation gives CAWSAQGGYGYTF.

The V and J genes are TRBV5-4 and TRBJ2-7; a possible D gene is TRBD2 (5 bases). V was pared by 4 bases and J by 0 bases, with 17 bases between. The CDR3 spans 16 residues. CDR1 and CDR2 from the germline V gene are SGHNT and YYREEE (reference sequence). The CDR3 is CASSPDARTASYEQYV. The CDR3 nucleotides are TGTGCCAGCAGCCCCGATGCCCGGACTGCCTCCTACGAGCAGTACGTC.

The chain has TRBV15 and TRBJ2-1; 8 bases agree with TRBD2. CDR1 is LNHNV and CDR2 is YYDKDF in the germline V gene (reference sequence). Trimming cost V 5 bases and J 4 bases; bases outside gene matches: 13. The CDR3 runs to 17 residues. DNA for the CDR3: TGTGCCACCAGCGGCCCAGTGGGAGCGGGAGTGTACAATGAGCAGTTCTTC. Amino acid sequence: CATSGPVGAGVYNEQFF.

J is TRBJ2-3 and V is TRBV6-2 or TRBV6-3, with TRBD2 matching over 10 bases. Germline-derived CDR1 and CDR2 are MNHEY and SVGEGT. J gave up 0 bases and V 6 bases, and 6 bases lay outside the gene matches. CDR3 length: 16 residues. Here the CDR3 reads CASSKTSGASTDTQYF. The CDR3 DNA reads as TGTGCCAGCAGCAAAACTAGCGGGGCTAGCACAGATACGCAGTATTTT.

The rearrangement links TRBV19 to TRBJ2-2; 12 bases fit TRBD2. The CDR3 runs 18 residues. Germline-derived CDR1 and CDR2 are LNHDA and SQIVND (reference sequence). Losses at the gene ends were 4 bases for V and 6 bases for J; bases not matched to a gene: 12. The CDR3 spells CASSTKTSGSLVAGELFF. CDR3 coding DNA: TGTGCCAGTAGTACAAAGACTAGCGGGAGTCTTGTGGCCGGGGAGCTGTTTTTT.

This clone came up a few times. The V and J genes are TRBV28 and TRBJ1-6, with no clear D. Trimming cost V 5 bases and J 6 bases, with 2 bases left between them. The CDR3 runs to 11 residues. The germline CDR1 and CDR2 sequences are MDHEN and SYDVKM. The CDR3 coding sequence is TGTGCCAGCAGTCTTAATTCACCCCTCCACTTT. Protein product: CASSLNSPLHF.

This chain connects TRBV24-1 to TRBJ2-2, with TRBD1 identical over 8 bases. The junction had 9 bases not matched to a gene; V was cut back by 3 bases and J by 7 bases. Germline V gene sequence: CDR1 KGHDR, CDR2 SFDVKD. The CDR3 covers 16 residues. The CDR3 sequence is CATSDAQGAKLGELFF. The CDR3 region has the DNA TGTGCCACCAGTGATGCCCAGGGGGCTAAGCTCGGGGAGCTGTTTTTT.

The rearrangement joins TRBV2 to TRBJ1-5; D is possibly TRBD1 (5 bases). The CDR3 sequence is 16 residues long. V was cut by 0 bases and J by 3 bases, with 12 bases left in between. CDR1 and CDR2 (germline): SNHLY, FYNNEI. The CDR3 reads CASSEAPRAHNQPQHF. The CDR3 region has the DNA TGTGCCAGCAGTGAAGCTCCCAGGGCCCACAATCAGCCCCAGCATTTT. Filled out from reference TRBV2 and TRBJ1-5, the complete variable domain reads EPEVTQTPSHQVTQMGQEVILRCVPISNHLYFYWYRQILGQKVEFLVSFYNNEISEKSEIFDDQFSVERPDGSNFTLKIRSTKLEDSAMYFCASSEAPRAHNQPQHFGDGTRLSIL.

A few counts support this clone. V is TRBV7-9 and J is TRBJ1-6; the D gene is possibly TRBD1 (6 bases). The CDR3 is made up of 12 amino acids. CDR1 is SEHNR and CDR2 is FQNEAQ in the germline V gene (reference sequence). Trimming removed 5 bases at V and 12 bases at J, with 11 bases between. The CDR3 sequence: CASSPQGRPLHF. The DNA for the CDR3 is TGTGCCAGCAGCCCACAGGGTCGACCCCTCCACTTT. Full variable domain (missing parts from reference TRBV7-9 and TRBJ1-6): DTGVSQNPRHKITKRGQNVTFRCDPISEHNRLYWYRQTLGQGPEFLTYFQNEAQLEKSRLLSDRFSAERPKGSFSTLEIQRTEQGDSAMYLCASSPQGRPLHFGNGTRLTVT.

This clone has a single count. The rearrangement links TRBV20-1 to TRBJ2-5, with D unresolved. Deletions cut 1 base from V and 9 bases from J, with 9 bases between. The CDR3 is 11 amino acids. Germline values: CDR1 DFQATT, CDR2 SNEGSKA (reference sequence). CDR3 region: CSARARRSQYF. CDR3 in DNA: TGCAGTGCTAGAGCCCGTCGGTCCCAGTACTTC.

The chain is built from TRBV6-6 and TRBJ2-1, with 15 bases fitting TRBD2. The CDR3 consists of 17 residues. Trimming took 5 bases from V and 8 from J; bases not matched to a gene: 10. Germline V gives CDR1 MNHNY, CDR2 SVGAGI (reference sequence). The CDR3 nucleotides read TGTGCCAGCAGTCCCGGGACTAGCGGGGGGACGGTCTATGAGCAGTTCTTC. It yields the protein CASSPGTSGGTVYEQFF.

The V call is TRBV28, the J call TRBJ2-1; 8 bases map to TRBD1. This CDR3 region has 17 residues. Germline CDR1 and CDR2: MDHEN and SYDVKM. V shed 5 bases and J 7 bases; nucleotides not matched to a gene: 16. Written as DNA, the CDR3 is TGTGCCAGCAGTACGTCCAAGACCGGGACAGGTAGAAATGAGCAGTTCTTC. Its translation is CASSTSKTGTGRNEQFF.

J is TRBJ1-1 and V is TRBV11-2, with a tentative D call TRBD1 (5 bases). The CDR3 runs to 15 residues. The germline CDR1 and CDR2 sequences are SGHAT and FQNNGV. Trimming stripped 4 bases from V and 3 bases from J, with 15 bases between. The CDR3 protein is CASSSSGTPDTEAFF. CDR3 DNA: TGTGCCAGCAGCTCTTCCGGGACTCCGGACACTGAAGCTTTCTTT.

The genes are TRBV20-1 and TRBJ1-2, with a weak D call TRBD1 (5 bases). V was trimmed by 3 bases and J by 8 bases, leaving 13 bases between them. Germline V gene data show CDR1 as DFQATT and CDR2 as SNEGSKA (reference sequence). The CDR3 sequence is 12 residues long. CDR3 loop: CSASSLRVGYTF. The CDR3, as DNA: TGCAGTGCTAGTTCGCTCAGGGTCGGCTACACCTTC.

This clone was seen a handful of times. This sequence joins TRBV7-2 and TRBJ2-1; maybe TRBD2 (6 bases). Trimming took 5 bases from V and 0 from J, leaving 23 bases between them. The CDR3 has 19 residues. Per the germline V gene, CDR1 is SGHTA and CDR2 is FQGNSA. The CDR3 loop is CASSRDSLRAQSSYNEQFF. CDR3 nucleotide sequence: TGTGCCAGCAGCCGGGACTCCCTCCGAGCACAGAGCTCCTACAATGAGCAGTTCTTC.